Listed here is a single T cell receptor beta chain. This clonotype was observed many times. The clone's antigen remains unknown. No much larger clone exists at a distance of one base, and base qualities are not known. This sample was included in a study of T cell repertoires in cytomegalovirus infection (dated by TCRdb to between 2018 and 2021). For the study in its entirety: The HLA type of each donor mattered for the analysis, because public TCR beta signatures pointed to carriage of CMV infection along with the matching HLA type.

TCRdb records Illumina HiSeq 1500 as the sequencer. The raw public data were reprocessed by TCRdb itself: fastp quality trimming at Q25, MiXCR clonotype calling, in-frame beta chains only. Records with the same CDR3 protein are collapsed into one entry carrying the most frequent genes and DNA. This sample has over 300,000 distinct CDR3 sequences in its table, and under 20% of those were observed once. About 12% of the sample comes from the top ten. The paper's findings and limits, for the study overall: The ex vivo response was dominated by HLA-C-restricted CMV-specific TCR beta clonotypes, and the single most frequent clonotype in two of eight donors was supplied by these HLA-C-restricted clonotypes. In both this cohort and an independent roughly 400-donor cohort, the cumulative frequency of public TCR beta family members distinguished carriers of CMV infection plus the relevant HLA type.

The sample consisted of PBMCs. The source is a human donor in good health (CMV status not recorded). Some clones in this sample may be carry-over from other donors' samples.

The nucleotide sequence is TGTGCCATCAGTGAGCCCACGGGAGGGACAGAGCAGTACTTC. This is translated as CAISEPTGGTEQYF. Rearrangement joined TRBV10-3 to TRBJ2-7; TRBD2 fits 8 bases in the junction. CDR1 and CDR2 (ENHRY, SYGVKD) derive from the germline V gene. Measured from the cysteine to the phenylalanine, the CDR3 is 14 residues long. Only the CDR3 DNA is retained, 42 bases long and in frame from the first base. The germline V and J ends show losses of 2 bases and 7 bases respectively, and no gene match explains 7 bases of the junction.